Shown below are 26 T cell receptor beta chains from a single sample sequenced in a study of blood T cell repertoires in COVID-19. Profiling relied on immunoSEQ multiplex PCR, and the TCRdb table lists in-frame clones only, not all of them. The repertoire holds about 300,000 clones, with roughly 92% as singletons. The sequencing sample was made of peripheral blood. These TCRs come from a woman younger than 45 with COVID-19, enrolled during active disease.

The chain combines TRBV11-2 with TRBJ1-2, with TRBD1 matching over 9 bases. After removal of 4 bases from V and 12 bases from J, the junction contained 9 bases not matched to a gene. Germline V CDR1 and CDR2: SGHAT, FQNNGV. The CDR3 has 13 amino acids. Here the CDR3 DNA reads TGTGCCAGCAGCTCACACGGACAGGGGCGCAACACCTTC. The encoded protein is CASSSHGQGRNTF.

This chain links TRBV6-1 with TRBJ1-5; 10 bases map to TRBD1. V lost 3 bases and J lost 0; bases outside the gene matches: 5. There are 17 residues in the CDR3. Germline V gene sequence: CDR1 MNHNS, CDR2 SASEGT. The CDR3 loop is CASSDPGQGDSNQPQHF. DNA for the CDR3: TGTGCCAGCAGTGATCCCGGACAGGGGGATAGCAATCAGCCCCAGCATTTT.

The chain links TRBV30 to TRBJ1-3; D may be TRBD1 (5 bases). From germline, CDR1 is GTSNPN and CDR2 SVGIG (reference sequence). The CDR3 has 15 residues. The V and J ends lost 8 bases and 4 bases respectively, with 21 bases between them. Written as DNA, the CDR3 is TGTGCCCGGGGGGGTTCGGGCACGGGAGGAAACACCATATATTTT. Its protein product is CARGGSGTGGNTIYF.

This clone was recorded once. The V gene is TRBV19, the J gene TRBJ1-2; D is undetermined. The CDR3 consists of 15 residues. In germline, CDR1 is LNHDA, CDR2 SQIVND (reference sequence). V was clipped by 3 bases and J by 4 bases, with 15 bases between them. The CDR3 is CASSITPGSGYGYTF. DNA for the CDR3: TGTGCCAGTAGTATTACCCCCGGGAGTGGCTATGGCTACACCTTC.

The rearrangement uses TRBV7-6 and TRBJ1-6, with D perhaps TRBD1 (5 bases). This CDR3 comprises 16 residues. The V end was cut by 5 bases, the J end by 7 bases, with 18 bases between. CDR1 and CDR2 from the germline V gene are SGHVS and FNYEAQ. CDR3 DNA: TGTGCCAGCAGCCCAGAGGGAGGGGCGAGAAATTCACCCCTCCACTTT. It is translated as CASSPEGGARNSPLHF.

The V gene is TRBV7-9, the J gene TRBJ2-5; 10 bases agree with TRBD2. J lost 0 bases, V lost 3 bases, and 1 base had no gene match. Germline V gene data show CDR1 as SEHNR and CDR2 as FQNEAQ (reference sequence). This CDR3 region has 15 residues. CDR3 sequence reads: CASSFGLADQETQYF. The CDR3 DNA is TGTGCCAGCAGCTTCGGACTAGCGGACCAAGAGACCCAGTACTTC.

The chain links TRBV18 to TRBJ2-1, with D possibly matching TRBD1 (6 bases). Germline CDR1 is KGHSH and CDR2 is LQKENI. Between the trimmed V and J ends, which lost 3 bases and 6 bases, there was a span of 9 bases. The CDR3 is 13 residues long. CDR3 sequence (DNA): TGTGCCAGCTCACCCAACAGGGCCAATGAGCAGTTCTTC. Residues: CASSPNRANEQFF.

The chain joins TRBV25-1 to TRBJ1-1; maybe TRBD1 (5 bases). The germline V gene encodes CDR1 MGHDK and CDR2 SYGVNS. The CDR3 contains 15 residues. The V and J ends lost 0 bases and 1 base respectively, with 9 bases between them. CDR3 DNA sequence: TGTGCCAGCAGTGAATATTCGACAGCGAACACTGAAGCTTTCTTT. Residues: CASSEYSTANTEAFF.

This clone appeared once. The chain combines TRBV7-9 with TRBJ1-2; TRBD1 is a possible D gene (5 bases). The CDR3 extends over 15 amino acids. V dropped 1 base and J dropped 6 bases, with 15 bases sitting between them. Germline V gene lookup returns CDR1 SEHNR and CDR2 FQNEAQ (reference sequence). As DNA, the CDR3 is TGTGCCAGCAGCTTAGTAGGTACAGGTAGCAATGGCTACACCTTC. It specifies CASSLVGTGSNGYTF.

The CDR3 protein is CASGQLGLAGGRSYEQYF. The CDR3 nucleotides read TGTGCTAGTGGCCAATTGGGACTAGCGGGAGGGCGGTCCTACGAGCAGTACTTC. The rearrangement links TRBV12-5 to TRBJ2-7; 16 bases are a match to TRBD2. Trimming took 6 bases from V and 1 from J; bases not matched to a gene: 9. This CDR3 is 18 amino acids long. Germline CDR1 reads LGHNT; CDR2 reads FRNRAP. The full variable domain, with the rest looked up from reference TRBV12-5 and TRBJ2-7, is DARVTQTPRHKVTEMGQEVTMRCQPILGHNTVFWYRQTMMQGLELLAYFRNRAPLDDSGMPKDRFSAEMPDATLATLKIQPSEPRDSAVYFCASGQLGLAGGRSYEQYFGPGTRLTVT.

This rearrangement joins TRBV18 to TRBJ1-1, with D unclear. V lost 3 bases and J 1 base, leaving 9 bases between the germline ends. The germline CDR1 and CDR2 sequences are KGHSH and LQKENI. CDR3 length: 14 residues. The DNA of the CDR3 is TGTGCCAGCTCACCGGGGAGGCAGAACACTGAAGCTTTCTTT. It translates to CASSPGRQNTEAFF.

The chain links TRBV5-1 to TRBJ2-1, with 9 bases that match TRBD1. V was pared by 0 bases and J by 7 bases, with 5 bases of the junction left unmatched. The CDR3 is 15 amino acids. The germline V gene encodes CDR1 SGHRS and CDR2 YFSETQ. The CDR3 sequence is CASSLGQGDLNEQFF. The CDR3 DNA reads as TGCGCCAGCAGCTTGGGACAGGGGGACCTGAATGAGCAGTTCTTC. Drawing the rest from reference TRBV5-1 and TRBJ2-1, the complete variable domain is KAGVTQTPRYLIKTRGQQVTLSCSPISGHRSVSWYQQTPGQGLQFLFEYFSETQRNKGNFPGRFSGRQFSNSRSEMNVSTLELGDSALYLCASSLGQGDLNEQFFGPGTRLTVL.

The CDR3 sequence is CASSFQRGLNTEAFF. The CDR3 DNA follows: TGTGCCAGCAGCTTTCAAAGGGGGTTGAACACTGAAGCTTTCTTT. The rearrangement links TRBV7-9 to TRBJ1-1, with D possibly TRBD1 on 6 matching bases. V lost 3 bases to trimming and J lost 0 bases, with 11 bases between them. This CDR3 region has 15 residues. The germline V gene encodes CDR1 SEHNR and CDR2 FQNEAQ (reference sequence).

This chain links TRBV18 with TRBJ1-1, with D possibly TRBD1 on 6 matching bases. The CDR3 covers 16 residues. Germline CDR1 KGHSH, CDR2 LQKENI. Trimming removed 3 bases from V and 0 bases from J, with 14 bases in between. This CDR3 reads CASSPILQGMNTEAFF. DNA for the CDR3: TGTGCCAGCTCACCCATATTACAGGGCATGAACACTGAAGCTTTCTTT.

The chain carries TRBV10-3 and TRBJ1-1; TRBD1 matches at 7 bases. Germline V gene data show CDR1 as ENHRY and CDR2 as SYGVKD. The CDR3 sequence is 14 residues long. Losses at the gene ends were 6 bases for V and 0 bases for J; bases not matched to a gene: 4. This CDR3 reads CAISEGQMNTEAFF. In DNA, the CDR3 is TGTGCCATCAGCGAGGGACAGATGAACACTGAAGCTTTCTTT.

This sequence joins TRBV18 and TRBJ1-6, with D possibly TRBD1 on 6 matching bases. The CDR3 is made up of 16 amino acids. V was trimmed by 4 bases and J by 0 bases, leaving 10 bases between them. Per the germline V gene, CDR1 is KGHSH and CDR2 is LQKENI. The CDR3 DNA follows: TGTGCCAGCTCACGGGACACGAGCTCCTATAATTCACCCCTCCACTTT. Translating gives CASSRDTSSYNSPLHF.

In its sample, this clone was seen once. The chain couples TRBV4-2 to TRBJ2-5; 9 bases map to TRBD2. The CDR3 length is 16 residues. V dropped 1 base and J dropped 5; count of bases not matched to a gene: 8. Looked up from germline, CDR1 is LGHNA and CDR2 is YNFKEQ. The CDR3 is CASSQGLADLEETQYF. The DNA for the CDR3 is TGTGCCAGCAGCCAAGGACTAGCGGACCTAGAGGAGACCCAGTACTTC.

The chain employs TRBV30 and TRBJ2-1; 7 nucleotides agree with TRBD2. Germline assignment: CDR1 GTSNPN and CDR2 SVGIG (reference sequence). This CDR3 comprises 14 residues. V trimming: 3 bases; J trimming: 0 bases; junction bases outside the gene matches: 2. CDR3 loop: CAWRGDYSYNEQFF. Here the CDR3 DNA reads TGTGCCTGGAGGGGGGACTACTCCTACAATGAGCAGTTCTTC.

The chain recombines TRBV5-1 with TRBJ2-2, with D hard to call. The CDR3 length is 14 residues. Trimming removed 4 bases from V and 1 base from J, with 8 bases in between. CDR1 and CDR2 from the germline V gene are SGHRS and YFSETQ. The CDR3 loop is CASSIGLNTGELFF. CDR3 DNA: TGCGCCAGCAGCATTGGGCTGAACACCGGGGAGCTGTTTTTT.

This rearrangement joins TRBV21-1 to TRBJ1-6; TRBD1, the D gene given by the table, was not confirmed from the DNA. TRBV21-1 is a documented pseudogene. The CDR3 runs to 22 residues. CDR3 sequence: CASSRHKGDIDPLSSYNSPLHF. Written as DNA, the CDR3 is TGTGCCAGCAGCAGACATAAGGGGGACATCGACCCCTTAAGCTCCTATAATTCACCCCTCCACTTT.

The rearrangement uses TRBV25-1 and TRBJ2-3, with 7 bases fitting TRBD1. CDR1 MGHDK and CDR2 SYGVNS come from the germline V gene. V lost 4 bases and J lost 2; bases outside the gene matches: 6. The CDR3 runs to 15 residues. The DNA for the CDR3 is TGTGCCAGCAGTGCGGACAGGCGACCCACAGATACGCAGTATTTT. This codes for CASSADRRPTDTQYF.

V and J are TRBV27 and TRBJ2-2, with D perhaps TRBD2 (6 bases). The V gene's germline CDR1 is MNHEY and CDR2 SMNVEV (reference sequence). Trimming left V 8 bases short and J 0 bases short, with 19 bases between. This CDR3 spans 17 amino acids. The CDR3 DNA reads TGTGCCAGCGCCAATCCCAGCGGGCGATCGAACACCGGGGAGCTGTTTTTT. It yields the protein CASANPSGRSNTGELFF.

The V and J genes are TRBV4-1 and TRBJ2-7; 9 bases fit TRBD1. Trimming cost V 3 bases and J 1 base; bases outside gene matches: 7. CDR3 length equals 16 residues. Germline CDR1 and CDR2: MGHRA and YSYEKL. CDR3 in amino acids: CASSQTDRGHSYEQYF. CDR3 bases: TGCGCCAGCAGCCAGACGGACAGGGGTCATTCCTACGAGCAGTACTTC.

The J gene is TRBJ2-3, the V gene TRBV7-3, with 12 nucleotides matching TRBD2. This CDR3 has 16 residues. The junction had 5 bases not matched to a gene; V was cut back by 4 bases and J by 3 bases. Germline CDR1 SGHTA, CDR2 FQGTGA. CDR3: CASSSTSGSETDTQYF. CDR3 bases: TGTGCCAGCAGCTCGACTAGCGGGAGTGAGACAGATACGCAGTATTTT. The entire variable domain, with the rest obtained from reference TRBV7-3 and TRBJ2-3, is as follows: GAGVSQTPSNKVTEKGKYVELRCDPISGHTALYWYRQSLGQGPEFLIYFQGTGAADDSGLPNDRFFAVRPEGSVSTLKIQRTERGDSAVYLCASSSTSGSETDTQYFGPGTRLTVL.

This chain joins TRBV15 and TRBJ2-7; 7 bases match TRBD1. Losses at the gene ends were 0 bases for V and 4 bases for J; bases not matched to a gene: 15. The germline CDR1 and CDR2 sequences are LNHNV and YYDKDF (reference sequence). The CDR3 consists of 18 residues. The CDR3 DNA is TGTGCCACCAGCAGAGATCAGGGGACCGGGACAGACCCTTACGAGCAGTACTTC. Its translation: CATSRDQGTGTDPYEQYF.

This clone appeared a single time. The chain recombines TRBV14 with TRBJ2-1; 7 nucleotides match TRBD1. V was pared by 0 bases and J by 1 base, with 9 bases of the junction left unmatched. The CDR3 sequence is 18 residues long. Germline values: CDR1 SGHDN, CDR2 FVKESK. The CDR3: CASSQELYRDRSYNEQFF. In nucleotides, the CDR3 is TGTGCCAGCAGCCAAGAATTGTACCGGGACAGATCCTACAATGAGCAGTTCTTC.